This T cell receptor (beta chain) was obtained from a study of cytomegalovirus exposure and HLA in healthy donors. CDR1 is SEHNR and CDR2 is FQNEAQ in the germline V gene (reference sequence). Between the trimmed V and J ends, which lost 4 bases and 0 bases, there was a span of 19 bases. The CDR3 has 18 residues. This clone turned up a few times. The PCR used 60 Vbeta and 13 Jbeta primers. Per the study methods: Later, an analysis found about 80 million unique TCR beta chains, and 8.5 million to 12 million of these were shared. This table comes from immunoSEQ multiplex PCR, and its TCRdb copy is limited to in-frame clones, with some not included. V, J and clone size derive from that table, while D and trimming were established from the DNA sequence. Here the sample spans 150,000 or so clones, approximately 83% being singletons. Whereas donors were nominally healthy upon sampling, unrecorded immune exposures were probable.

The sequenced material came from PBMCs. This sequence originates from a male donor in good health and CMV-seronegative. The chain has TRBV7-9 and TRBJ1-3, with D possibly TRBD1 on 6 matching bases. The CDR3 DNA reads TGTGCCAGCAGCTCCCGGACAGACAGCCCCATCTCTGGAAACACCATATATTTT. Amino acids: CASSSRTDSPISGNTIYF.